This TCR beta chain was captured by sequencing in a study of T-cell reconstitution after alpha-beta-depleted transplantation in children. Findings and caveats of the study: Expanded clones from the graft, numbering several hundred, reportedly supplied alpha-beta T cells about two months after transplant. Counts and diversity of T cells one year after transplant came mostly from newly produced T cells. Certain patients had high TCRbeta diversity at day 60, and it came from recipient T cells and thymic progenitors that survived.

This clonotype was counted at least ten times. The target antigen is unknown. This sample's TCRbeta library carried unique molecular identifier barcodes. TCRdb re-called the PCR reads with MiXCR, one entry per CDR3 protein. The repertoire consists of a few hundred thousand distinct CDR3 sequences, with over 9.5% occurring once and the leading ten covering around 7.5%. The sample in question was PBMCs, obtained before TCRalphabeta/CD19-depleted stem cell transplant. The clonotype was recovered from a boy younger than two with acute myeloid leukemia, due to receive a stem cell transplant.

CDR3 DNA sequence: TGTGCCAGCAGCCTCCCCAATGAGCAGTTCTTC. Protein sequence: CASSLPNEQFF. J is TRBJ2-1 and V is TRBV3-1; no reliable D call. Germline V gene sequence: CDR1 LGHDT, CDR2 YNNKEL (reference sequence). This CDR3 spans 11 amino acids. V was shortened by 4 bases and J by 6 bases, with 4 bases between the two germline ends.